A single sample is the source of the 8 T cell receptor beta chains below, sequenced in a study of post-analysis software for immune sequencing data. Findings and limits, study-wide: Controls had lower frequencies than patients of 4 or 5 TRBV segments, which included TRBV5-6, TRBV5-1 and TRBV20-1.

Antigen specificity for these receptors is unknown. Unique molecular identifiers featured in each of the TCR beta cDNA libraries. Each CDR3 protein gets one entry after TCRdb re-called the PCR reads with MiXCR. This sample has roughly 700,000 distinct CDR3 sequences, with 30% found just once. Sequenced material: blood. The origin of the receptors is a girl under 18 with multiple sclerosis.

This clonotype was detected only a few times. The chain joins TRBV6-5 to TRBJ1-4, with 7 nucleotides matching TRBD1. V dropped 6 bases and J dropped 4; count of bases not matched to a gene: 2. The CDR3 is 13 amino acids. CDR1 MNHEY and CDR2 SVGAGI come from the germline V gene. The CDR3 loop reads CASRGTVNEKLFF. The CDR3 bases are TGTGCCAGCAGGGGGACAGTTAATGAAAAACTGTTTTTT.

In this sample, this clonotype turned up a few times. This rearrangement joins TRBV12-3 or TRBV12-4 to TRBJ2-5; D could derive from TRBD1 or TRBD2 (5 bases each). There are 14 residues in the CDR3. Trimming pared 8 bases from V and 2 bases from J, leaving 15 bases between. The chain's CDR3 is CASATSGTQETQYF. As DNA, the CDR3 is TGTGCCAGCGCAACGTCAGGGACGCAAGAGACCCAGTACTTC.

The CDR3 is CASSLDPHRGTDTQYF. The CDR3 DNA follows: TGCGCCAGCAGCCTCGACCCTCACCGGGGCACAGATACGCAGTATTTT. The rearrangement joins TRBV5-1 to TRBJ2-3; the D is unclear. V gave up 4 bases and J gave up 1 base, with 16 bases separating them. In germline, CDR1 is SGHRS, CDR2 YFSETQ. CDR3 length: 16 amino acids.

The CDR3 DNA reads TGTGCCGGGCGGACGGCTGGGAGCAATCAGCCCCAGCATTTT. This translates into CAGRTAGSNQPQHF. The rearrangement links TRBV28 to TRBJ1-5; D call uncertain. The germline gives CDR1 MDHEN, CDR2 SYDVKM. This CDR3 comprises 14 residues. The germline V and J ends were trimmed by 11 bases and 1 base, with 15 bases remaining between them.

In this sample, this clonotype turned up a few times. V is TRBV20-1 and J is TRBJ2-3; 8 bases are a match to TRBD2. From germline, CDR1 is DFQATT and CDR2 SNEGSKA (reference sequence). Germline trimming cut 0 bases from V and 6 bases from J; bases unmatched to any gene: 17. The CDR3 extends over 18 amino acids. CDR3 sequence (DNA): TGCAGTGCTAGAGATCCCTGGTTGGTAGCGGGGTCGGGGGATACGCAGTATTTT. Protein product: CSARDPWLVAGSGDTQYF.

This clonotype has only a few counts. The chain joins TRBV12-3 or TRBV12-4 to TRBJ2-6; D may correspond to TRBD1 or TRBD2 (5 bases each). This CDR3 has 20 amino acids. V was clipped by 6 bases and J by 0 bases, with 24 bases between them. The CDR3 sequence: CASRNPGRPVAPSGANVLTF. CDR3 nucleotide sequence: TGTGCCAGCAGAAACCCGGGACGGCCAGTGGCCCCCTCTGGGGCCAACGTCCTGACTTTC.

This clonotype has just a few counts. At one end the junction does not follow the germline gene, possibly because of a read error. This chain uses TRBV20-1 with TRBJ2-1; D not resolved. The CDR3 sequence is 13 residues long. Germline CDR1 DFQATT, CDR2 SNEGSKA (reference sequence). The CDR3 sequence is CSARGLEINEQFF. The DNA for the CDR3 is TGCAGTGCAAGAGGTCTGGAGATCAATGAGCAGTTCTTC.

This clonotype was seen a single time. An end of the junction does not agree with germline; a read error may underlie this. The V gene is TRBV20-1, the J gene TRBJ2-5; D unclear. CDR1 DFQATT and CDR2 SNEGSKA come from the germline V gene (reference sequence). CDR3 length: 11 residues. CDR3 nucleotide sequence: TGCAGTGCTAGACTTCAAGAGGCCCAGTACTTC. It codes for CSARLQEAQYF.